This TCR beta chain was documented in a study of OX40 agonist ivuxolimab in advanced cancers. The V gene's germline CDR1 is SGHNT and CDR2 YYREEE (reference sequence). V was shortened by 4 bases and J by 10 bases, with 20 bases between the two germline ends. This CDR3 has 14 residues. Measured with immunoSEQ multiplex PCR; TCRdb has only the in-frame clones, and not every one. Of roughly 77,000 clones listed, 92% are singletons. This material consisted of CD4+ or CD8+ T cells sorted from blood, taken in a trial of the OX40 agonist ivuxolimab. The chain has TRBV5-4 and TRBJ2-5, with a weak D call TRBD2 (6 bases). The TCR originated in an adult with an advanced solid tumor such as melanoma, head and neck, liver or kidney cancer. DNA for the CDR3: TGTGCCAGCAGCCACTTGGGGGGACTGGTAGACCAGTACTTC. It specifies CASSHLGGLVDQYF.